These 30 T cell receptor beta chains were all obtained from the same sample, sequenced in a study of shared clonotypes between healthy human individuals. The assay was immunoSEQ multiplex PCR, and TCRdb's table has in-frame clones only and misses some. The sample has roughly 2.6 million clones, more than 90% seen once; the top ten hold about 0.13%. Input material: naive CD4+ T cells sorted from blood. Subset here: CD45RA+ positively selected. All receptors come from a man younger than 30 in good health.

This clone appeared a single time. One junction end disagrees with the germline gene, perhaps due to a read error. The genes are TRBV10-2 and TRBJ2-1; D is possibly TRBD1 (6 bases). There are 15 residues in the CDR3. Looked up from germline, CDR1 is WSHSY and CDR2 is SAAADI. CDR3 DNA: TGCGCCAGCCGTGGAGGACAGATACCCTCCAATGGGCAGTTCTTC. It encodes CASRGGQIPSNGQFF.

This chain uses TRBV6-6 with TRBJ2-1; TRBD2 aligns across 10 bases. CDR1 and CDR2 from the germline V gene are MNHNY and SVGAGI (reference sequence). CDR3 length: 13 amino acids. The J segment lost 10 bases and the V segment lost 7 bases, leaving 7 bases of the junction unmatched. CDR3 residues: CASTLAGVGEQFF. CDR3 sequence (DNA): TGTGCCAGCACTCTAGCGGGGGTCGGAGAGCAGTTCTTC.

V is TRBV5-1 and J is TRBJ2-7; D call uncertain. Germline V gene data show CDR1 as SGHRS and CDR2 as YFSETQ. This CDR3 spans 14 amino acids. Trimming took off 0 bases at V and 5 bases at J, with 12 bases between the two ends. CDR3 in amino acids: CASSLAFPTNEQYF. Here the CDR3 DNA reads TGCGCCAGCAGCTTGGCTTTCCCAACTAACGAGCAGTACTTC.

The chain uses TRBV6-5 and TRBJ2-2, with a tentative D call TRBD1 (6 bases). The V end was cut by 2 bases, the J end by 4 bases, with 14 bases between. The CDR3 has 16 amino acids. Germline V lookup: CDR1 MNHEY, CDR2 SVGAGI. For the CDR3, the DNA is TGTGCCAGCAGTTACCACACAGGGATACCCACCGGGGAGCTGTTTTTT. This encodes CASSYHTGIPTGELFF.

This rearrangement joins TRBV7-9 to TRBJ2-7; 7 positions agree with TRBD2. The ends lost 2 bases at V and 1 base at J; junction bases unmatched: 5. The CDR3 length is 15 residues. Germline-derived CDR1 and CDR2 are SEHNR and FQNEAQ (reference sequence). This chain's CDR3 is CASSLSSGPSYEQYF. The CDR3 DNA follows: TGTGCCAGCAGCTTAAGTAGCGGGCCTTCCTACGAGCAGTACTTC. Looking up the rest from reference TRBV7-9 and TRBJ2-7 gives the full variable domain: DTGVSQNPRHKITKRGQNVTFRCDPISEHNRLYWYRQTLGQGPEFLTYFQNEAQLEKSRLLSDRFSAERPKGSFSTLEIQRTEQGDSAMYLCASSLSSGPSYEQYFGPGTRLTVT.

The chain combines TRBV29-1 with TRBJ2-3; TRBD2 matches 10 bases. The CDR3 is 14 residues long. Germline V CDR1 and CDR2: SQVTM, ANQGSEA. With V trimmed by 4 bases and J by 2 bases, 3 bases remained unmatched. CDR3 loop: CSVGAGGYTDTQYF. CDR3 DNA: TGCAGCGTTGGAGCGGGAGGGTACACAGATACGCAGTATTTT.

The CDR3 nucleotides read TGCGCCAGCAGCTCCGGTCGGGGGCCCCGCACCTACGAGCAGTACTTC. Encoded protein: CASSSGRGPRTYEQYF. V and J are TRBV5-1 and TRBJ2-7; the D call may be TRBD1 or TRBD2 (6 bases each). Trimming removed 3 bases at V and 2 bases at J, with 18 bases between. This CDR3 comprises 16 residues. Germline values: CDR1 SGHRS, CDR2 YFSETQ.

The gene calls are TRBV28 and TRBJ2-1, with D hard to call. CDR1 MDHEN and CDR2 SYDVKM come from the germline V gene. The CDR3 is 16 residues long. V lost 3 bases, J lost 0 bases, and 12 bases lay in between. The CDR3 sequence: CASSFPIINSYNEQFF. CDR3 DNA sequence: TGTGCCAGCAGTTTCCCCATAATAAACTCCTACAATGAGCAGTTCTTC.

This clone has just a few counts. The rearrangement joins TRBV18 to TRBJ1-2; no definite D call. This CDR3 region has 13 residues. The germline V gene has CDR1 KGHSH and CDR2 LQKENI. The V gene lost 4 bases and the J gene lost 4 bases, with 10 bases spanning the gap. The CDR3 nucleotides read TGTGCCAGCTCACGAGAAGAAGGCTATGGCTACACCTTC. Its protein product is CASSREEGYGYTF.

The CDR3 DNA is TGTGCCAGCAGCTTGGACCCGCGGGACACCCAGTACTTC. Its protein is CASSLDPRDTQYF. The chain combines TRBV5-4 with TRBJ2-5; TRBD2 might be the D (6 bases). The length of the CDR3 is 13 residues. Per germline, CDR1 SGHNT and CDR2 YYREEE (reference sequence). Trimming stripped 0 bases from V and 8 bases from J, with 11 bases between.

The CDR3 DNA reads as TGTGCCAGCAGTGGGACCGCCTATGTAGATACGCAGTATTTT. Its translation is CASSGTAYVDTQYF. V usage is TRBV28 and J usage is TRBJ2-3; D assignment may be TRBD1 or TRBD2 (5 bases each). Looked up from germline, CDR1 is MDHEN and CDR2 is SYDVKM. V lost 5 bases, J lost 5 bases, and 14 bases lay in between. This CDR3 is 14 amino acids long.

V gene TRBV6-5 combines with J gene TRBJ1-5; perhaps TRBD1 as D (6 bases). V lost 5 bases and J lost 4, with 15 bases in between. CDR3 length: 15 residues. CDR1 MNHEY and CDR2 SVGAGI come from the germline V gene. The CDR3 here is CASSRDTPINQPQHF. CDR3 nucleotides: TGTGCCAGCAGTCGGGACACTCCGATAAATCAGCCCCAGCATTTT.

This sequence joins TRBV6-1 and TRBJ1-3; 10 bases align to TRBD1. After removal of 8 bases from V and 2 bases from J, the junction contained 12 bases not matched to a gene. The CDR3 consists of 17 residues. Germline loops: CDR1 MNHNS, CDR2 SASEGT. The chain's CDR3 is CASCVGRDRGPGNTIYF. The CDR3 DNA reads TGTGCCAGCTGTGTGGGGAGGGACAGGGGACCTGGAAACACCATATATTTT.

The V call is TRBV30, the J call TRBJ2-2, with a weak D call TRBD1 (6 bases). The germline gives CDR1 GTSNPN, CDR2 SVGIG (reference sequence). The CDR3 is 14 residues long. V was clipped by 0 bases and J by 6 bases, with 11 bases between them. The CDR3 DNA sequence: TGTGCCTGGAGTGTAAATCAGGGGTCCGGGGAGCTGTTTTTT. This sequence encodes CAWSVNQGSGELFF.

In this sample, this clone turned up once. The rearrangement links TRBV30 to TRBJ2-1; D could derive from TRBD1 or TRBD2 (5 bases each). Trimming took 1 base from V and 5 from J, leaving 9 bases between them. This CDR3 has 13 residues. Germline V CDR1 and CDR2: GTSNPN, SVGIG (reference sequence). The CDR3, as DNA: TGTGCCTGGAGTGGGGACCGAGACAATGAGCAGTTCTTC. Its translation: CAWSGDRDNEQFF.

The rearrangement links TRBV28 to TRBJ2-1, with D uncertain. CDR3 length equals 13 residues. The V gene's germline CDR1 is MDHEN and CDR2 SYDVKM. V was shortened by 1 base and J by 7 bases, with 8 bases between the two germline ends. CDR3 protein: CASSLSSQNEQFF. The CDR3 coding sequence is TGTGCCAGCAGTTTATCCAGCCAAAATGAGCAGTTCTTC. The full variable domain, with the rest looked up from reference TRBV28 and TRBJ2-1, is DVKVTQSSRYLVKRTGEKVFLECVQDMDHENMFWYRQDPGLGLRLIYFSYDVKMKEKGDIPEGYSVSREKKERFSLILESASTNQTSMYLCASSLSSQNEQFFGPGTRLTVL.

The chain has TRBV28 and TRBJ2-7, with a weak D call TRBD1 (6 bases). V was pared by 7 bases and J by 4 bases, with 17 bases between. The germline V gene has CDR1 MDHEN and CDR2 SYDVKM. There are 14 residues in the CDR3. The CDR3 DNA is TGTGCCAGCATGCTCGGGACATCAAATTACGAGCAGTACTTC. This gives the protein CASMLGTSNYEQYF.

This chain connects TRBV5-4 to TRBJ2-5, with 11 bases lining up with TRBD2. Germline loops: CDR1 SGHNT, CDR2 YYREEE (reference sequence). This CDR3 comprises 15 residues. V lost 5 bases and J lost 9; bases outside the gene matches: 12. CDR3 nucleotide sequence: TGTGCCAGCAGAGACCCTAGCGGGGGGTCGATGGCCCAGTACTTC. Its translation: CASRDPSGGSMAQYF.

This chain joins TRBV6-5 and TRBJ1-6; D unclear. CDR1 and CDR2 from the germline V gene are MNHEY and SVGAGI. The CDR3 consists of 13 residues. V was cut by 3 bases and J by 10 bases, with 10 bases left in between. CDR3 DNA sequence: TGTGCCAGCAGTTATGGTGGAAGATCACCCCTCCACTTT. Translation: CASSYGGRSPLHF.

This rearrangement joins TRBV2 to TRBJ1-2; TRBD1 might be the D (6 bases). The ends were cut back, 7 bases at V and 8 bases at J, with 17 bases in the middle. Germline CDR1 and CDR2: SNHLY and FYNNEI. The CDR3 runs to 13 residues. The DNA for the CDR3 is TGTGCCAGCACCTCCCAGATGGGGGGCGGCTACACCTTC. It translates to CASTSQMGGGYTF. The entire variable domain, with the rest obtained from reference TRBV2 and TRBJ1-2, is as follows: EPEVTQTPSHQVTQMGQEVILRCVPISNHLYFYWYRQILGQKVEFLVSFYNNEISEKSEIFDDQFSVERPDGSNFTLKIRSTKLEDSAMYFCASTSQMGGGYTFGSGTRLTVV.

CDR3 bases: TGTGCCAGCAGCGTCGCAATCCGACAGGACAATGAGCAGTTCTTC. Its protein is CASSVAIRQDNEQFF. J is TRBJ2-1 and V is TRBV9; possible D gene TRBD1, 6 bases. V was trimmed by 2 bases and J by 5 bases, leaving 14 bases between them. There are 15 residues in the CDR3. Germline V CDR1 and CDR2: SGDLS, YYNGEE.

The chain recombines TRBV19 with TRBJ1-5; 8 bases line up with TRBD1. Trimming took 4 bases from V and 6 from J; bases not matched to a gene: 11. The germline gives CDR1 LNHDA, CDR2 SQIVND (reference sequence). The CDR3 contains 16 residues. The CDR3 here is CASSNRQGSGFQPQHF. The CDR3 nucleotides read TGTGCCAGTAGTAATCGACAGGGGTCAGGTTTTCAGCCCCAGCATTTT.

V gene TRBV6-6 combines with J gene TRBJ2-5; maybe TRBD2 (5 bases). Germline V gene lookup returns CDR1 MNHNY and CDR2 SVGAGI (reference sequence). CDR3 length: 12 residues. V was pared by 4 bases and J by 5 bases, with 8 bases between. The CDR3 loop is CASSSVAETQYF. The DNA for the CDR3 is TGTGCCAGCAGTTCAGTAGCGGAGACCCAGTACTTC.

The chain couples TRBV18 to TRBJ2-3; perhaps D is TRBD1 or TRBD2 (6 bases each). V lost 3 bases, J lost 3 bases, and 16 bases lay in between. From germline, CDR1 is KGHSH and CDR2 LQKENI. CDR3 length equals 16 residues. The CDR3 region is CASSPRGASGTDTQYF. As DNA, the CDR3 is TGTGCCAGCTCACCTAGGGGGGCATCCGGAACAGATACGCAGTATTTT.

The chain is built from TRBV9 and TRBJ1-3; D is unresolved. The CDR3 runs to 15 residues. The germline gives CDR1 SGDLS, CDR2 YYNGEE. V dropped 2 bases and J dropped 0 bases, with 9 bases sitting between them. CDR3 residues: CASSVEGASGNTIYF. As DNA, the CDR3 is TGTGCCAGCAGCGTGGAGGGAGCCTCTGGAAACACCATATATTTT.

The V call is TRBV10-3, the J call TRBJ1-5; TRBD1 aligns across 8 bases. There are 14 residues in the CDR3. J gave up 6 bases and V 4 bases, and 5 bases lay outside the gene matches. Germline CDR1 reads ENHRY; CDR2 reads SYGVKD. This chain's CDR3 is CAISGGGTGQPQHF. The CDR3, as DNA: TGTGCCATCAGTGGGGGGGGGACAGGTCAGCCCCAGCATTTT.

This chain uses TRBV11-2 with TRBJ1-4; perhaps TRBD1 as D (5 bases). This CDR3 is 16 amino acids long. The V and J ends lost 5 bases and 5 bases respectively, with 18 bases between them. Germline V gene sequence: CDR1 SGHAT, CDR2 FQNNGV. This CDR3 reads CASSLDPGVLNEKLFF. The CDR3 DNA sequence: TGTGCCAGCAGCCTCGACCCGGGGGTACTCAATGAAAAACTGTTTTTT. Full variable domain (missing parts from reference TRBV11-2 and TRBJ1-4): EAGVAQSPRYKIIEKRQSVAFWCNPISGHATLYWYQQILGQGPKLLIQFQNNGVVDDSQLPKDRFSAERLKGVDSTLKIQPAKLEDSAVYLCASSLDPGVLNEKLFFGSGTQLSVL.

Worth noting for this clone: Additional DNA sequences in this sample encode the identical CDR3. The chain uses TRBV28 and TRBJ1-1; D is undetermined. This CDR3 has 13 amino acids. V lost 8 bases, J lost 1 base, and 11 bases lay in between. Germline-derived CDR1 and CDR2 are MDHEN and SYDVKM. The CDR3, as DNA: TGTGCCAGCTCGTCACCAGGGAACACTGAAGCTTTCTTT. Protein: CASSSPGNTEAFF.

The gene calls are TRBV11-1 and TRBJ2-1; tentatively, D is TRBD1 (6 bases). Germline V CDR1 and CDR2: SGHAT, FQDESV (reference sequence). This CDR3 region has 16 residues. Trimming stripped 5 bases from V and 5 bases from J, with 19 bases between. In DNA, the CDR3 is TGTGCCAGCAGCAAACAGGGAGAATATACTAACAATGAGCAGTTCTTC. This encodes CASSKQGEYTNNEQFF. The whole variable domain, remainder taken from reference TRBV11-1 and TRBJ2-1, is EAEVAQSPRYKITEKSQAVAFWCDPISGHATLYWYRQILGQGPELLVQFQDESVVDDSQLPKDRFSAERLKGVDSTLKIQPAELGDSAMYLCASSKQGEYTNNEQFFGPGTRLTVL.

A single count supports this clone. The chain uses TRBV7-3 and TRBJ2-3; 7 bases are a match to TRBD2. This CDR3 has 15 residues. Germline assignment: CDR1 SGHTA and CDR2 FQGTGA. J lost 5 bases, V lost 2 bases, and 7 bases had no gene match. The CDR3: CASSLLGEGGDTQYF. CDR3 DNA: TGTGCCAGCAGCTTACTGGGGGAGGGAGGAGATACGCAGTATTTT.